This T cell receptor (beta chain) was retrieved from a study of cytomegalovirus exposure and HLA in healthy donors. CDR1 and CDR2 from the germline V gene are MDHEN and SYDVKM. V lost 5 bases, J lost 3 bases, and 11 bases lay in between. The CDR3 totals 14 residues. On this clone itself: The antigen is unknown.

The study, taken as a whole, reports: A missense DCLRE1C variant was associated with V- and J-gene trimming of TCR beta chains in a later analysis, and an independent cohort replicated the association. Prediction of most subjects' HLA-A and HLA-B alleles by TCR beta sequences was reportedly accurate. The presence/absence work took it that sequencing depth was about the same across donors. Of the V segments, some could not be distinguished, including TRBV6-2 and TRBV6-3, and were excluded.

PCR used 60 Vbeta primers and 13 Jbeta primers. Clones were sequenced by immunoSEQ multiplex PCR, and TCRdb holds only the in-frame ones, with some missing. This repertoire shows around 130,000 clones, 73% found once; its top ten account for approximately 2.1%. This sequence was found in a woman between 35 and 50 years old in good health and CMV-seropositive. The specimen sequenced was PBMCs. The V and J genes are TRBV28 and TRBJ1-5, with D possibly TRBD1 on 5 matching bases. The CDR3 bases are TGTGCCAGCAGTCCCACAGGAAACAATCAGCCCCAGCATTTT. The encoded protein is CASSPTGNNQPQHF.